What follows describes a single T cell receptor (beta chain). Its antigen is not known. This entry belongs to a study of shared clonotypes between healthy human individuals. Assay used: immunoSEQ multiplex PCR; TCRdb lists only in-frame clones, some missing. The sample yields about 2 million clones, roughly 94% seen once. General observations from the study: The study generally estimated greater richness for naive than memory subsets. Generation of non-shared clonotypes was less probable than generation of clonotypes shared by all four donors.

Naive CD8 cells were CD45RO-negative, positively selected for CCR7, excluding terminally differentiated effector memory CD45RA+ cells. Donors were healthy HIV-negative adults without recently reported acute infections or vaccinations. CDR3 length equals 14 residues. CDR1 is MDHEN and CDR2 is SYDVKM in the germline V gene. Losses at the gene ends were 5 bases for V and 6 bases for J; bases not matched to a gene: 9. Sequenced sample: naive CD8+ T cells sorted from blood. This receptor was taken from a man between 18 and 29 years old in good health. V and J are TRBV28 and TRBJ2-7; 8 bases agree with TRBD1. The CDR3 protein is CASSPGTGFGEQYF. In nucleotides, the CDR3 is TGTGCCAGCAGTCCCGGGACAGGTTTCGGCGAGCAGTACTTC.